This TCR beta chain originates from a study of T cell responses to AZD1222 COVID-19 vaccine. Assay: immunoSEQ multiplex PCR; the TCRdb copy retains only in-frame clones and omits some. This sample has roughly 120,000 clones, with 87% found just once. The CDR3 is 14 residues long. V shed 0 bases, J shed 12 bases, and the junction held 6 bases outside the gene matches. Germline CDR1 is SGHAT and CDR2 is FQNNGV. General study findings and limits: Females made up more of the donors, who were largely white British, and clonal diversity may have come out too low.

Concerning this clone itself: Its antigen is still unknown.

The TCR was taken from an adult in good health. Here the sequenced sample was peripheral blood, taken on day 0 of AZD1222 vaccination. This chain joins TRBV11-2 and TRBJ2-3; the match to TRBD2 covers 10 bases. The CDR3 DNA reads as TGTGCCAGCAGCTTAGATCTAGGGACTAGCGCCCAGTATTTT. Protein product: CASSLDLGTSAQYF. The full variable domain, completed using reference TRBV11-2 and TRBJ2-3, is EAGVAQSPRYKIIEKRQSVAFWCNPISGHATLYWYQQILGQGPKLLIQFQNNGVVDDSQLPKDRFSAERLKGVDSTLKIQPAKLEDSAVYLCASSLDLGTSAQYFGPGTRLTVL.